A single sample is the source of the 30 T cell receptor beta chains below, sequenced in a study of cytomegalovirus exposure and HLA in healthy donors. PCR employed 60 Vbeta and 13 Jbeta primers. Libraries were prepared by immunoSEQ multiplex PCR; TCRdb keeps only in-frame clonotypes and omits some of them. The sample contains 95,000 to 110,000 clones, roughly 76% of which appear only once. Sequencing input: PBMCs. Receptor source: a man between 18 and 35 years old in good health and CMV-seronegative.

This chain uses TRBV18 with TRBJ1-3, with unresolved D. V shed 2 bases and J shed 0 bases, with 11 bases lying between them. Germline-derived CDR1 and CDR2 are KGHSH and LQKENI. The length of the CDR3 is 16 residues. CDR3 sequence reads: CASSPIAAVSGNTIYF. The CDR3 nucleotides are TGTGCCAGCTCACCAATTGCGGCAGTCTCTGGAAACACCATATATTTT.

This clone was counted between two and nine times. The chain recombines TRBV6-5 with TRBJ1-6; weak D call: TRBD1 (5 bases). Germline V gene lookup returns CDR1 MNHEY and CDR2 SVGAGI. CDR3 length equals 14 residues. V was trimmed by 2 bases and J by 7 bases, leaving 9 bases between them. The chain's CDR3 is CASSYRGPNSPLHF. CDR3 bases: TGTGCCAGCAGTTACAGGGGTCCGAATTCACCCCTCCACTTT.

This clone was detected a few times. The rearrangement links TRBV18 to TRBJ2-5; D unclear. Germline CDR1 is KGHSH and CDR2 is LQKENI. V was trimmed by 3 bases and J by 2 bases, leaving 13 bases between them. The CDR3 sequence is 15 residues long. The CDR3 coding sequence is TGTGCCAGCTCACCGGATCCGGGTTCGCAAGAGACCCAGTACTTC. Residues: CASSPDPGSQETQYF.

This clone was seen a handful of times. The J gene is TRBJ1-4, the V gene TRBV4-1, with a weak D call TRBD1 (6 bases). V was cut by 1 base and J by 8 bases, with 14 bases left in between. The germline V gene encodes CDR1 MGHRA and CDR2 YSYEKL. The CDR3 loop spans 15 amino acids. As DNA, the CDR3 is TGCGCCAGCAGCCAAGGACGAGGGGGTGGGGAAAAACTGTTTTTT. Its protein is CASSQGRGGGEKLFF.

The gene calls are TRBV9 and TRBJ2-7; 7 bases agree with TRBD1. The length of the CDR3 is 16 residues. The V and J ends lost 0 bases and 0 bases, in that order; junction bases with no gene match: 6. The V gene's germline CDR1 is SGDLS and CDR2 YYNGEE. The CDR3 DNA reads TGTGCCAGCAGCGTAGCTGGGGACAGCCTCTCCTACGAGCAGTACTTC. Its translation is CASSVAGDSLSYEQYF. Full variable domain (rest looked up from reference TRBV9 and TRBJ2-7): DSGVTQTPKHLITATGQRVTLRCSPRSGDLSVYWYQQSLDQGLQFLIQYYNGEERAKGNILERFSAQQFPDLHSELNLSSLELGDSALYFCASSVAGDSLSYEQYFGPGTRLTVT.

The genes are TRBV2 and TRBJ2-3; 11 nucleotides agree with TRBD2. Trimming removed 6 bases from V and 0 bases from J; junction bases left unmatched: 5. This CDR3 region has 16 residues. Germline assignment: CDR1 SNHLY and CDR2 FYNNEI. In nucleotides, the CDR3 is TGTGCCAGCAGGCTAGCGGGGGGTCCCAGCACAGATACGCAGTATTTT. This encodes CASRLAGGPSTDTQYF.

V and J are TRBV7-2 and TRBJ1-5; 8 bases fit TRBD1. CDR3 length: 14 residues. Germline CDR1 SGHTA, CDR2 FQGNSA. V gave up 5 bases and J gave up 6 bases; unmatched junction bases: 6. The CDR3 nucleotides read TGTGCCAGCAGCCTCCAGGGGGCGCGTCAGCCCCAGCATTTT. This codes for CASSLQGARQPQHF.

The J gene is TRBJ2-7, the V gene TRBV10-3; possible D gene TRBD1, 5 bases. Germline assignment: CDR1 ENHRY and CDR2 SYGVKD. Trimming left V 3 bases short and J 1 base short, with 25 bases between. The CDR3 has 19 residues. The CDR3 region is CAISDRMATDDGLSYEQYF. The CDR3 DNA is TGTGCCATCAGTGACCGGATGGCGACAGACGACGGATTATCCTACGAGCAGTACTTC.

This rearrangement joins TRBV6-1 to TRBJ2-1, with 9 bases that match TRBD1. V shed 7 bases, J shed 8 bases, and the junction held 6 bases outside the gene matches. Per germline, CDR1 MNHNS and CDR2 SASEGT. The CDR3 runs to 13 residues. This CDR3 reads CASTWTGADEQFF. In DNA, the CDR3 is TGTGCCAGCACTTGGACAGGGGCTGATGAGCAGTTCTTC.

The V gene is TRBV27, the J gene TRBJ1-2, with D possibly matching TRBD1 (6 bases). V was cut by 5 bases and J by 0 bases, with 10 bases left in between. The CDR3 is 14 amino acids. Germline lookup yields CDR1 MNHEY and CDR2 SMNVEV (reference sequence). The CDR3 loop reads CASSVQGANYGYTF. The CDR3 DNA reads as TGTGCCAGCAGTGTACAGGGTGCTAACTATGGCTACACCTTC.

V gene TRBV7-8 combines with J gene TRBJ2-3, with D possibly TRBD2 on 6 matching bases. The CDR3 extends over 17 amino acids. The germline CDR1 and CDR2 sequences are SGHVS and FQNEAQ. V shed 1 base and J shed 3 bases, with 17 bases lying between them. CDR3 sequence (DNA): TGTGCCAGCAGCTTAGAAAGCGGCAGGGAGGAGACAGATACGCAGTATTTT. Translation: CASSLESGREETDTQYF.

CDR3 sequence (DNA): TGTGCCAGCACCGACAATGTCGTTTATAATTCACCCCTCCACTTT. Translating it yields CASTDNVVYNSPLHF. The chain joins TRBV5-6 to TRBJ1-6, with D hard to call. V gave up 6 bases and J gave up 4 bases, with 14 bases separating them. The CDR3 contains 15 residues. Germline-derived CDR1 and CDR2 are SGHDT and YYEEEE.

About this clone: At one end, the junction sequence differs from germline, possibly due to a read error. The chain carries TRBV29-1 and TRBJ1-2, with D unresolved. Germline V gives CDR1 SQVTM, CDR2 ANQGSEA. CDR3 length: 14 amino acids. Here the CDR3 reads CSVEPVGPDYGYPF. CDR3 nucleotide sequence: TGCAGCGTTGAACCTGTAGGACCCGACTATGGCTACCCCTTC.

The genes are TRBV29-1 and TRBJ1-2; D gene uncertain. Germline V lookup: CDR1 SQVTM, CDR2 ANQGSEA. CDR3 length equals 13 residues. Trimming cost V 3 bases and J 2 bases, with 10 bases left between them. The CDR3 DNA reads TGCAGCGTTGAGGAACAGATGAACTATGGCTACACCTTC. Encoded protein: CSVEEQMNYGYTF. Full variable domain (rest looked up from reference TRBV29-1 and TRBJ1-2): SAVISQKPSRDICQRGTSLTIQCQVDSQVTMMFWYRQQPGQSLTLIATANQGSEATYESGFVIDKFPISRPNLTFSTLTVSNMSPEDSSIYLCSVEEQMNYGYTFGSGTRLTVV.

The rearrangement joins TRBV19 to TRBJ1-5; D possibly corresponds to TRBD1 (6 bases). The CDR3 is 13 residues long. The germline V gene encodes CDR1 LNHDA and CDR2 SQIVND (reference sequence). V was pared by 8 bases and J by 4 bases, with 12 bases between. The CDR3 bases are TGTGCCAGTTGGGGCAGGGGAAATCAGCCCCAGCATTTT. It specifies CASWGRGNQPQHF.

The rearrangement uses TRBV4-3 and TRBJ1-6, with D perhaps TRBD1 (5 bases). The CDR3 consists of 16 residues. V was cut by 4 bases and J by 7 bases, with 17 bases left in between. The germline gives CDR1 LGHNA, CDR2 YSLEER. The DNA for the CDR3 is TGCGCCAGCAGCCTAGGGGCGGTAATCGGAAATTCACCCCTCCACTTT. Amino acid sequence: CASSLGAVIGNSPLHF.

The chain has TRBV13 and TRBJ2-7; a possible D gene is TRBD1 (6 bases). V was trimmed by 3 bases and J by 4 bases, leaving 10 bases between them. The CDR3 has 13 residues. The V gene's germline CDR1 is PRHDT and CDR2 FYEKMQ (reference sequence). The CDR3 sequence: CASSFEGGYEQYF. CDR3 in DNA: TGTGCCAGCAGCTTCGAAGGGGGTTACGAGCAGTACTTC.

This rearrangement joins TRBV5-4 to TRBJ2-2; possibly TRBD2 for D (6 bases). The CDR3 contains 17 residues. Germline-derived CDR1 and CDR2 are SGHNT and YYREEE (reference sequence). V lost 2 bases to trimming and J lost 3 bases, with 17 bases between them. The CDR3 DNA follows: TGTGCCAGCAGCTTCGCGCCAAGATCGGGAGACACCGGGGAGCTGTTTTTT. Translation: CASSFAPRSGDTGELFF.

The chain links TRBV2 to TRBJ2-7, with TRBD1 as a possible D gene (6 bases). Germline V gives CDR1 SNHLY, CDR2 FYNNEI. This CDR3 comprises 13 residues. V was shortened by 3 bases and J by 7 bases, with 13 bases between the two germline ends. The DNA of the CDR3 is TGTGCCAGCAGTGAGGACACCGGGACAGAGCAGTACTTC. Translation gives CASSEDTGTEQYF. Full variable domain (missing parts from reference TRBV2 and TRBJ2-7): EPEVTQTPSHQVTQMGQEVILRCVPISNHLYFYWYRQILGQKVEFLVSFYNNEISEKSEIFDDQFSVERPDGSNFTLKIRSTKLEDSAMYFCASSEDTGTEQYFGPGTRLTVT.

The chain links TRBV28 to TRBJ2-1, with D possibly TRBD2 on 6 matching bases. Deletions cut 3 bases from V and 0 bases from J, with 21 bases between. CDR3 length: 19 residues. Germline V gene data show CDR1 as MDHEN and CDR2 as SYDVKM. The CDR3 bases are TGTGCCAGCAGTTTCCTAATAACAATACCCGGGAGCTCCTACAATGAGCAGTTCTTC. Protein sequence: CASSFLITIPGSSYNEQFF.

The chain has TRBV29-1 and TRBJ2-7, with D possibly TRBD1 on 6 matching bases. Germline V gene sequence: CDR1 SQVTM, CDR2 ANQGSEA. V lost 1 base to trimming and J lost 4 bases, with 17 bases between them. The CDR3 runs to 15 residues. The CDR3 region is CSVEGDTGSLYEQYF. The CDR3 DNA reads TGCAGCGTTGAAGGGGATACAGGGAGTTTGTACGAGCAGTACTTC.

V and J are TRBV6-5 and TRBJ2-3; 11 nucleotides match TRBD1. The trim removed 4 bases at V and 1 base at J, leaving 1 base unmatched. CDR1 and CDR2 (germline): MNHEY, SVGAGI. The CDR3 spans 15 residues. As DNA, the CDR3 is TGTGCCAGCAGTTCGGGACAGGGGGGCACAGATACGCAGTATTTT. Translated: CASSSGQGGTDTQYF.

The chain employs TRBV7-2 and TRBJ2-2; 15 bases line up with TRBD2. Trimming at V came to 1 base and at J to 5 bases, leaving 8 bases not matched to a gene. Per the germline V gene, CDR1 is SGHTA and CDR2 is FQGNSA. The CDR3 length is 19 residues. The CDR3 bases are TGTGCCAGCAGCTTAGTTGCCGGGACTAGCGGGGGGCGGACCGGGGAGCTGTTTTTT. As protein: CASSLVAGTSGGRTGELFF.

V usage is TRBV7-9 and J usage is TRBJ1-1; D remains unclear. The V and J ends lost 7 bases and 1 base respectively, with 22 bases between them. This CDR3 has 17 amino acids. CDR1 and CDR2 from the germline V gene are SEHNR and FQNEAQ (reference sequence). The CDR3 loop is CASNRQVGFAGNTEAFF. The CDR3 coding sequence is TGTGCCAGCAACCGACAAGTGGGTTTCGCAGGGAACACTGAAGCTTTCTTT.

This clone turned up a few times. The chain is built from TRBV5-6 and TRBJ2-7; D uncertain. Trimming pared 4 bases from V and 2 bases from J, leaving 13 bases between. The CDR3 contains 14 residues. Germline-derived CDR1 and CDR2 are SGHDT and YYEEEE. This chain's CDR3 is CASSLSGLPYEQYF. The CDR3 bases are TGTGCCAGCAGCCTTTCTGGGCTCCCCTACGAGCAGTACTTC.

The chain carries TRBV28 and TRBJ2-1; 10 nucleotides align to TRBD1. The CDR3 is 16 amino acids. Germline V gene sequence: CDR1 MDHEN, CDR2 SYDVKM. The J segment lost 6 bases and the V segment lost 6 bases, leaving 11 bases of the junction unmatched. CDR3 loop: CASRTTGGSGRNEQFF. In nucleotides, the CDR3 is TGTGCCAGCAGGACGACAGGGGGCTCGGGGCGCAATGAGCAGTTCTTC.

This clone was counted once. The chain employs TRBV14 and TRBJ1-5; D remains ambiguous. Germline V CDR1 and CDR2: SGHDN, FVKESK. The germline V and J ends were trimmed by 1 base and 4 bases, with 5 bases remaining between them. This CDR3 contains 13 residues. Here the CDR3 reads CASSQGLNQPQHF. CDR3 sequence (DNA): TGTGCCAGCAGCCAAGGACTGAATCAGCCCCAGCATTTT.

This rearrangement joins TRBV28 to TRBJ2-3, with 9 nucleotides matching TRBD2. The V gene's germline CDR1 is MDHEN and CDR2 SYDVKM. J was trimmed by 12 bases and V by 6 bases; bases with no gene match: 7. The CDR3 is made up of 12 amino acids. The CDR3: CASSETSGFQYF. The DNA of the CDR3 is TGTGCCAGCAGCGAGACTAGCGGATTTCAGTATTTT.

The chain uses TRBV5-5 and TRBJ1-5, with 7 bases identical to TRBD1. Germline CDR1 SGHKS, CDR2 YYEKEE (reference sequence). This CDR3 contains 15 residues. V lost 4 bases, J lost 2 bases, and 6 bases stayed unmatched. CDR3 sequence reads: CASSARQGGNQPQHF. CDR3 coding DNA: TGTGCCAGCAGCGCCCGACAGGGTGGCAATCAGCCCCAGCATTTT.

This chain links TRBV18 with TRBJ2-7; D might be TRBD1 (6 bases). CDR1 is KGHSH, CDR2 LQKENI, per germline. The CDR3 has 15 amino acids. Trimming removed 6 bases from V and 10 bases from J, with 25 bases in between. CDR3 bases: TGTGCCAGCTCGCCGTCCCGGGACAACCCTCATGGCCAGTACTTC. Amino acids: CASSPSRDNPHGQYF.